The 8 T cell receptor beta chains below were found in one sample sequenced in a study of OX40 agonist ivuxolimab in advanced cancers. Repertoires were generated with immunoSEQ multiplex PCR, while TCRdb's copy carries only in-frame clones and drops some. The top ten hold 11% to 15% of the sample, which has around 26,000 clones, roughly three quarters seen once. The sample in question was CD4+ or CD8+ T cells sorted from blood, obtained in a trial of the OX40 agonist ivuxolimab. The receptors originated from an adult with an advanced solid tumor such as melanoma, head and neck, liver or kidney cancer.

This chain connects TRBV27 to TRBJ2-5; D is possibly TRBD2 (6 bases). Germline V gives CDR1 MNHEY, CDR2 SMNVEV (reference sequence). This CDR3 is 14 amino acids long. With 6 bases removed from V and 9 bases from J, the gap between germline ends came to 20 bases. The CDR3 here is CASRDLSAGGAQYF. CDR3 nucleotides: TGTGCCAGCAGGGACCTGAGCGCCGGAGGGGCCCAGTACTTC.

V gene TRBV2 combines with J gene TRBJ1-5; D gene uncertain. Germline-derived CDR1 and CDR2 are SNHLY and FYNNEI. Trimming stripped 6 bases from V and 4 bases from J, with 13 bases between. CDR3 length equals 14 residues. The CDR3 nucleotides are TGTGCCAGCAGAAACCGAGGAGGGAATCAGCCCCAGCATTTT. Its translation is CASRNRGGNQPQHF.

This chain joins TRBV2 and TRBJ2-3; D gene ambiguous. The CDR3 length is 13 residues. The germline V gene has CDR1 SNHLY and CDR2 FYNNEI. V was clipped by 9 bases and J by 0 bases, with 10 bases between them. This CDR3 is CARALPSTDTQYF. The CDR3 bases are TGTGCCAGGGCGCTGCCTAGCACAGATACGCAGTATTTT.

This clone has more than one count but fewer than ten. This chain connects TRBV29-1 to TRBJ1-1, with 11 bases identical to TRBD1. This CDR3 has 13 amino acids. Germline CDR1 and CDR2: SQVTM and ANQGSEA. J gave up 5 bases and V 3 bases, and 2 bases lay outside the gene matches. The CDR3 region has the DNA TGCAGCGTTGACCGGGACAGGGGGACTGAAGCTTTCTTT. It yields the protein CSVDRDRGTEAFF.

The CDR3 sequence: CASSSPEGRSSYNSPLHF. The CDR3 DNA is TGCGCCAGCAGCTCCCCCGAAGGTCGGAGCTCCTATAATTCACCCCTCCACTTT. The chain links TRBV5-1 to TRBJ1-6; no clear D gene. The germline V and J ends were trimmed by 3 bases and 0 bases, with 16 bases remaining between them. The CDR3 has 18 amino acids. CDR1 and CDR2 from the germline V gene are SGHRS and YFSETQ.

Concerning this clone: At one end the junction does not follow the germline gene, possibly because of a read error. V usage is TRBV7-7 and J usage is TRBJ2-5; the match to TRBD2 covers 10 bases. The V gene's germline CDR1 is SSHAT and CDR2 FNYEAQ (reference sequence). The CDR3 is made up of 16 amino acids. CDR3 DNA: TGTGCTAGCAGCTTAGACGCAGCGGGGGGGCAAGAGACCCAGTACTTC. This codes for CASSLDAAGGQETQYF.

This chain links TRBV7-6 with TRBJ1-6; D is undetermined. The CDR3 contains 14 residues. V lost 5 bases to trimming and J lost 2 bases, with 7 bases between them. Germline V gene data show CDR1 as SGHVS and CDR2 as FNYEAQ. In DNA, the CDR3 is TGTGCCAGCAGCCCCGGCACCTATAATTCACCCCTCCACTTT. This encodes CASSPGTYNSPLHF. The full variable domain, completed using reference TRBV7-6 and TRBJ1-6, is GAGVSQSPRYKVTKRGQDVALRCDPISGHVSLYWYRQALGQGPEFLTYFNYEAQQDKSGLPNDRFSAERPEGSISTLTIQRTEQRDSAMYRCASSPGTYNSPLHFGNGTRLTVT.

The gene calls are TRBV7-3 and TRBJ2-2; a possible D gene is TRBD1 (5 bases). This CDR3 has 16 amino acids. The V end was cut by 4 bases, the J end by 0 bases, with 12 bases between. The germline V gene encodes CDR1 SGHTA and CDR2 FQGTGA. The CDR3 coding sequence is TGTGCCAGCAGCTCCTTAGACAGATCGAACACCGGGGAGCTGTTTTTT. It codes for CASSSLDRSNTGELFF. The full variable domain, completed using reference TRBV7-3 and TRBJ2-2, is GAGVSQTPSNKVTEKGKYVELRCDPISGHTALYWYRQSLGQGPEFLIYFQGTGAADDSGLPNDRFFAVRPEGSVSTLKIQRTERGDSAVYLCASSSLDRSNTGELFFGEGSRLTVL.